This paragraph covers one TCR beta chain sequence. Antigen unknown. Magnetic beads with positive selection isolated CD4+ and CD8+ fractions, whose purity was verified by flow cytometry. The sample comes from a study of somatic mutations in cytotoxic T cells in rheumatoid arthritis. Broader study findings: CD8+ T-cell clonality did not differ significantly between rheumatoid arthritis patients and age-matched healthy controls. CD8+ clonality rose with age in rheumatoid arthritis patients, unlike in healthy controls.

Libraries were prepared by immunoSEQ multiplex PCR; TCRdb keeps only in-frame clonotypes and omits some of them. The sample carries 15,000 to 20,000 clones, 70% to 75% recorded once. Source material: CD8+ T cells sorted from blood. The origin of this receptor is an older woman in good health.

The CDR3 loop is CASSPVELVSYNEQFF. As DNA, the CDR3 is TGTGCCAGCAGTCCCGTGGAGTTAGTATCCTACAATGAGCAGTTCTTC. The J gene is TRBJ2-1, the V gene TRBV7-9; unclear D gene. This CDR3 region has 16 residues. Germline CDR1 is SEHNR and CDR2 is FQNEAQ (reference sequence). V lost 6 bases to trimming and J lost 1 base, with 16 bases between them. Based on the CDR3 plus reference TRBV7-9 and TRBJ2-1, the full variable domain is DTGVSQNPRHKITKRGQNVTFRCDPISEHNRLYWYRQTLGQGPEFLTYFQNEAQLEKSRLLSDRFSAERPKGSFSTLEIQRTEQGDSAMYLCASSPVELVSYNEQFFGPGTRLTVL.